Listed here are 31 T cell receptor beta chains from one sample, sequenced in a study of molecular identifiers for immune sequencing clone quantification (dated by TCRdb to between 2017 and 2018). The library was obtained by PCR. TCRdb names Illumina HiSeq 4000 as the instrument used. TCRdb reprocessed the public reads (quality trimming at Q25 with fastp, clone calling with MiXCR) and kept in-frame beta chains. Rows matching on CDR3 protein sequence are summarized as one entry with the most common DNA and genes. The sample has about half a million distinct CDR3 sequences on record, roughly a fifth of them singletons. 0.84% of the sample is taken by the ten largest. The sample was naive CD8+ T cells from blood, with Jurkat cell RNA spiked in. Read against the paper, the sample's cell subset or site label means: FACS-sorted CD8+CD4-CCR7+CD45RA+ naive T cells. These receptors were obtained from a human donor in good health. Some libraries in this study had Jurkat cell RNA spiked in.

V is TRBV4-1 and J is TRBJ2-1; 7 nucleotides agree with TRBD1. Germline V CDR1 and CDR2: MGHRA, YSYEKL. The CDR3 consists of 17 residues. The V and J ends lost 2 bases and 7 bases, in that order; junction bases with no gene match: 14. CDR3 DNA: TGCGCCAGCAGCCAAAGAACCGGGACAGCCTCCGGGAATGAGCAGTTCTTC. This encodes CASSQRTGTASGNEQFF.

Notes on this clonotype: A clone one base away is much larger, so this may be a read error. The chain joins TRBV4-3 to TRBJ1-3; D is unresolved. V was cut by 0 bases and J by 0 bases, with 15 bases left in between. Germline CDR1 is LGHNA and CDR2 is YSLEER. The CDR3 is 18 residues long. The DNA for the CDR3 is TGCGCCAGCAGCCAAGATTGGGCAGCGATCGGCTCTGGAAACACCATATATTTT. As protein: CASSQDWAAIGSGNTIYF.

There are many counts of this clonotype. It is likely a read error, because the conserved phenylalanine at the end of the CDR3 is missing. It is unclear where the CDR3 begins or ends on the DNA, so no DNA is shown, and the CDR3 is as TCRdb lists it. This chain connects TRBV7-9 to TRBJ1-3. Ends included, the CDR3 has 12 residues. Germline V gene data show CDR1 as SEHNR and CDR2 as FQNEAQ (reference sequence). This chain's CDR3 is CASSLYDLPNFG.

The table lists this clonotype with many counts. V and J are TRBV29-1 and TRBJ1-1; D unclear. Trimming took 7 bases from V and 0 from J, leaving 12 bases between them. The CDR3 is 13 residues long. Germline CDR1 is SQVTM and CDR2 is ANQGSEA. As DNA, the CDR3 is TGCAGCGGTATAGAGGCCATGAACACTGAAGCTTTCTTT. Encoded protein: CSGIEAMNTEAFF.

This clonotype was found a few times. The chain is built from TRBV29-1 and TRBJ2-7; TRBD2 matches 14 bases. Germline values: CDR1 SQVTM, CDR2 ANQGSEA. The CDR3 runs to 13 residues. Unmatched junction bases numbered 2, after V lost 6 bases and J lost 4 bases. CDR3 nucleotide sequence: TGCAGCGTGCGACTAGCGGGAGGGTACGAGCAGTACTTC. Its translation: CSVRLAGGYEQYF.

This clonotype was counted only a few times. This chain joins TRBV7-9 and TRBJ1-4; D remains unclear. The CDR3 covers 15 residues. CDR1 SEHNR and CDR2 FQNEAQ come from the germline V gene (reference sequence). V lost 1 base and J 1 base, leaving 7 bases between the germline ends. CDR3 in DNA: TGTGCCAGCAGCTTAGTAGGCCAAACTAATGAAAAACTGTTTTTT. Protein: CASSLVGQTNEKLFF.

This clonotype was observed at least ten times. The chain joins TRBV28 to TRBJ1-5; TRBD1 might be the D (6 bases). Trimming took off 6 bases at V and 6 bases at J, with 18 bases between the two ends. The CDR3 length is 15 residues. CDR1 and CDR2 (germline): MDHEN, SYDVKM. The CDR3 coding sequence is TGTGCCAGCAGGCCCGGGGGAGGGGGTGTTCAGCCCCAGCATTTT. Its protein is CASRPGGGGVQPQHF.

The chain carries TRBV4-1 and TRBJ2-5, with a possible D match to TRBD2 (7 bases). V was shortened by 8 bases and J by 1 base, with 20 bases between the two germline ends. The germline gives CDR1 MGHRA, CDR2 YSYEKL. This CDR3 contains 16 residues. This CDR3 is CASGTMGGGPQETQYF. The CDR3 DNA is TGCGCCAGCGGAACCATGGGGGGGGGGCCCCAAGAGACCCAGTACTTC.

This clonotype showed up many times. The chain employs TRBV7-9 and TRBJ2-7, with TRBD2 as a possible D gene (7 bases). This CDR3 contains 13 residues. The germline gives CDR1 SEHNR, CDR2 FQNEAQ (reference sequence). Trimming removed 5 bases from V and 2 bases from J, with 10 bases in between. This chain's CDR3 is CASSPGGTYEQYF. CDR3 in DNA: TGTGCCAGCAGCCCGGGGGGCACCTACGAGCAGTACTTC.

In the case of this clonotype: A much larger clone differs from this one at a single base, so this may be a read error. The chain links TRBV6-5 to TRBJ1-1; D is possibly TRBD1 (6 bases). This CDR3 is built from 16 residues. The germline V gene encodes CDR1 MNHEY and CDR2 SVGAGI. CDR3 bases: TGTGCCAGCAGTTACTCCTCCCTCGTGGGGACAACTGAAGCTTCCTTT. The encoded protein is CASSYSSLVGTTEASF.

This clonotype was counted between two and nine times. The CDR3 sequence is CASSLGHLEGYTEAFF. In nucleotides, the CDR3 is TGTGCCAGCAGCTTAGGGCACCTCGAGGGTTACACTGAAGCTTTCTTT. This chain links TRBV7-9 with TRBJ1-1; D remains unclear. This CDR3 region has 16 residues. Germline V gene sequence: CDR1 SEHNR, CDR2 FQNEAQ (reference sequence). Trimming cost V 1 base and J 3 bases, with 15 bases left between them. Variable domain in full (rest from reference TRBV7-9 and TRBJ1-1): DTGVSQNPRHKITKRGQNVTFRCDPISEHNRLYWYRQTLGQGPEFLTYFQNEAQLEKSRLLSDRFSAERPKGSFSTLEIQRTEQGDSAMYLCASSLGHLEGYTEAFFGQGTRLTVV.

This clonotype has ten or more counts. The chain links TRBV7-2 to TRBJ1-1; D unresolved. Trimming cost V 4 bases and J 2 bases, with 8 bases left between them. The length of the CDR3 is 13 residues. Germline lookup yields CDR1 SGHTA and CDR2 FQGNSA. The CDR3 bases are TGTGCCAGCAGCTCCCTATTAAACACTGAAGCTTTCTTT. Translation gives CASSSLLNTEAFF. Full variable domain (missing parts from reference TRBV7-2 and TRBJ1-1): GAGVSQSPSNKVTEKGKDVELRCDPISGHTALYWYRQSLGQGLEFLIYFQGNSAPDKSGLPSDRFSAERTGGSVSTLTIQRTQQEDSAVYLCASSSLLNTEAFFGQGTRLTVV.

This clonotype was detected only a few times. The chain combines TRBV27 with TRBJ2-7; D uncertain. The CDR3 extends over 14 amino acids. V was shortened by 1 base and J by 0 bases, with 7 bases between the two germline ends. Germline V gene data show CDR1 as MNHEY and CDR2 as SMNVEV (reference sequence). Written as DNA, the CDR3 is TGTGCCAGCAGTTTATTCCCGACCTCCTACGAGCAGTACTTC. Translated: CASSLFPTSYEQYF.

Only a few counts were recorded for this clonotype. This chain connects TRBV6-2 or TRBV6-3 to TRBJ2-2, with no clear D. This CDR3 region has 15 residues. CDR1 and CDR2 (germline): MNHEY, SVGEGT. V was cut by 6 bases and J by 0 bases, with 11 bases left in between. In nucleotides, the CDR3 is TGTGCCAGCAGCCCACCGCTAACGAACACCGGGGAGCTGTTTTTT. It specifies CASSPPLTNTGELFF.

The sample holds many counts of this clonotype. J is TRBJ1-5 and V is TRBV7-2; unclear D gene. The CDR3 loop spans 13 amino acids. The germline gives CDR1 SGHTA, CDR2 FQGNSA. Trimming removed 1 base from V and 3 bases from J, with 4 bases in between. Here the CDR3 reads CASSLDNNQPQHF. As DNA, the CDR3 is TGTGCCAGCAGCTTAGATAACAATCAGCCCCAGCATTTT.

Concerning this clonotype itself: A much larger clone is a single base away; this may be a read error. CDR3 loop: CANTPVASHRGGAFF. CDR3 nucleotide sequence: TGTGCCAACACCCCGGTAGCCTCCCACCGAGGGGGAGCTTTCTTT. The J gene is TRBJ1-1, the V gene TRBV12-3 or TRBV12-4, with D possibly being TRBD1 (6 bases). CDR3 size: 15 residues. V lost 10 bases to trimming and J lost 10 bases, with 28 bases between them.

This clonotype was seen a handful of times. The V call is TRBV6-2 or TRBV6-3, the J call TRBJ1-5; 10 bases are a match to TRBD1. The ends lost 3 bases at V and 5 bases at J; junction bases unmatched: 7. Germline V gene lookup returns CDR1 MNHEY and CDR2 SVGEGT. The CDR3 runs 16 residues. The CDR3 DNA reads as TGTGCCAGCAGTTATCTCGGGACAGGGGCGGATCAGCCCCAGCATTTT. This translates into CASSYLGTGADQPQHF.

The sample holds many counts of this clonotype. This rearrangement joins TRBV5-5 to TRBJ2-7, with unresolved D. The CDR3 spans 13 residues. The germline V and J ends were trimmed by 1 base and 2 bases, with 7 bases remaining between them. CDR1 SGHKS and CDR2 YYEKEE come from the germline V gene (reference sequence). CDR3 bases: TGTGCCAGCAGCTTGACCGAGCCCTACGAGCAGTACTTC. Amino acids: CASSLTEPYEQYF.

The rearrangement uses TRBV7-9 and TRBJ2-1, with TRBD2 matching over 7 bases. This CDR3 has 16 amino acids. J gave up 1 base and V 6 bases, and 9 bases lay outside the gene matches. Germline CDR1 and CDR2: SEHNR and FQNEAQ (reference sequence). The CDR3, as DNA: TGTGCCAGCAGTTCAGTGGGGGAGGGGTCCTACAATGAGCAGTTCTTC. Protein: CASSSVGEGSYNEQFF.

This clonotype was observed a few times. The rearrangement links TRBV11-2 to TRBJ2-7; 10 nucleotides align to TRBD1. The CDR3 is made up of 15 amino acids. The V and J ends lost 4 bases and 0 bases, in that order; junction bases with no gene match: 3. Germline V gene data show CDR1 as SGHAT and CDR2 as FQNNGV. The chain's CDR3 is CASSSRQGASYEQYF. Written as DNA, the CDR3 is TGTGCCAGCAGCTCCCGACAGGGGGCCTCCTACGAGCAGTACTTC.

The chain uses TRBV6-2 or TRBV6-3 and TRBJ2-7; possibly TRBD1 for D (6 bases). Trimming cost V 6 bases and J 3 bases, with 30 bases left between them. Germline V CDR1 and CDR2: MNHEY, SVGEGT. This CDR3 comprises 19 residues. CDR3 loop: CASRTNRAGAETLVYEQYF. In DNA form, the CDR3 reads TGTGCCAGCAGAACGAATAGGGCAGGGGCTGAAACTTTGGTCTACGAGCAGTACTTC.

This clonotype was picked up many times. The CDR3: CASSQALGQNRGIQYF. The CDR3, as DNA: TGTGCCAGCAGCCAAGCACTGGGGCAAAACAGGGGCATTCAGTACTTC. The chain carries TRBV4-2 and TRBJ2-4, with TRBD1 matching 7 bases. Germline lookup yields CDR1 LGHNA and CDR2 YNFKEQ. This CDR3 spans 16 amino acids. V was clipped by 1 base and J by 9 bases; unmatched bases: 12.

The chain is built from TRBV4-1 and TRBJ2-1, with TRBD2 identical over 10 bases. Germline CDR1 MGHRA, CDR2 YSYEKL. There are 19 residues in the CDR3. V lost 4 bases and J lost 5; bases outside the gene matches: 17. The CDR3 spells CASSPRSSGGAGVDNEQFF. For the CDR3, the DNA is TGCGCCAGCAGCCCTCGTTCTAGCGGGGGAGCCGGGGTCGACAATGAGCAGTTCTTC.

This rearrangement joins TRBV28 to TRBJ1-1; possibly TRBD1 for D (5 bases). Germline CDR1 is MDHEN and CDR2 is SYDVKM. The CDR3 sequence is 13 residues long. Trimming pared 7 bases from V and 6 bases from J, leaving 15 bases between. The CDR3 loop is CASIMGRGAEAFF. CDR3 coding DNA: TGTGCCAGCATAATGGGGAGGGGCGCTGAAGCTTTCTTT.

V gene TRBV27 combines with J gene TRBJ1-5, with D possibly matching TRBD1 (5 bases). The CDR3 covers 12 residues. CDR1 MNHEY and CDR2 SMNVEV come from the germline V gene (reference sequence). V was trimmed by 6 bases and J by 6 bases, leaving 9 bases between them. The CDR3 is CASRGPGQPQHF. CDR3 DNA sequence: TGTGCCAGCAGGGGGCCCGGTCAGCCCCAGCATTTT.

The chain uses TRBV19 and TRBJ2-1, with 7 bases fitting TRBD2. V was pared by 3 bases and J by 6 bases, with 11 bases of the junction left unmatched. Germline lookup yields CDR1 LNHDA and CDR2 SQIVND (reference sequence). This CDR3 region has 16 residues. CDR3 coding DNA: TGTGCCAGTAGTATGTCTAGCGGAGGGCTTATCAATGAGCAGTTCTTC. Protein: CASSMSSGGLINEQFF.

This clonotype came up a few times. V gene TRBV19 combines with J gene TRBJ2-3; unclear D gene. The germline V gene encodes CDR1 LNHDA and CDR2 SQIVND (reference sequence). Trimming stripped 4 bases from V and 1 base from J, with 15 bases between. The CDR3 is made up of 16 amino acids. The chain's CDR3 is CASSRALFTGTDTQYF. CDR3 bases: TGTGCCAGTAGTAGAGCACTCTTCACGGGCACAGATACGCAGTATTTT. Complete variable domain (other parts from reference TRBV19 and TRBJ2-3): DGGITQSPKYLFRKEGQNVTLSCEQNLNHDAMYWYRQDPGQGLRLIYYSQIVNDFQKGDIAEGYSVSREKKESFPLTVTSAQKNPTAFYLCASSRALFTGTDTQYFGPGTRLTVL.

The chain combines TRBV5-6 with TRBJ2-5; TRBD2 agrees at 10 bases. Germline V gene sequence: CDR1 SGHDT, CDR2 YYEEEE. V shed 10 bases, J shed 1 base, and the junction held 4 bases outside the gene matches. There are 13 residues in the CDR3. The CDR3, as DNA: TGTGCCGGCGGGACTAGCGTCCAAGAGACCCAGTACTTC. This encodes CAGGTSVQETQYF.

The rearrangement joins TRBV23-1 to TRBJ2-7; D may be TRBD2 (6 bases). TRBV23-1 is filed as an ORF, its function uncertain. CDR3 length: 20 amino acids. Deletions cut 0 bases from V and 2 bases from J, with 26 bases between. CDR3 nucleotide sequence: TGCGCCAGCAGTCAATCGAAACGTGCTACTAACCCGGGGGATACCTACGAGCAGTACTTC. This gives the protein CASSQSKRATNPGDTYEQYF.

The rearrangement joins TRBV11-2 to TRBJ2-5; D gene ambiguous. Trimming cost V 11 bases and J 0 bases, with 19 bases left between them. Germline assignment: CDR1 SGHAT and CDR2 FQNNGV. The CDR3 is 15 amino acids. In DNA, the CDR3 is TGTGCCTCGCTCGGCGACGGTGCGTACCAAGAGACCCAGTACTTC. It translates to CASLGDGAYQETQYF.

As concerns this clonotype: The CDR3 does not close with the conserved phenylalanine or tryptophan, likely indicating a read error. This CDR3 is CASMGETPGVGKSDEQFC. CDR3 DNA: TGTGCCAGCATGGGGGAGACGCCTGGAGTCGGGAAGTCCGATGAGCAGTTCTGC. The gene calls are TRBV5-6 and TRBJ2-1; D assignment may be TRBD1 or TRBD2 (5 bases each). The CDR3 loop spans 18 amino acids. V lost 6 bases and J 8 bases, leaving 30 bases between the germline ends. CDR1 and CDR2 (germline): SGHDT, YYEEEE.